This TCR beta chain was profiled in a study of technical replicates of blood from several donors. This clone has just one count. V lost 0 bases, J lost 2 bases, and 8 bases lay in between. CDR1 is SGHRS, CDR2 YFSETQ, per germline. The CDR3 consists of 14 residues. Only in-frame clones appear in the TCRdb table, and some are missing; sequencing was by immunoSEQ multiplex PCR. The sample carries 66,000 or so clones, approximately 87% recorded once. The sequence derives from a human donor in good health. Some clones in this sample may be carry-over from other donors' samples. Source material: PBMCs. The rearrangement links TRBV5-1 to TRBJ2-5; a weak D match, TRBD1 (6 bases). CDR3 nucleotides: TGCGCCAGCAGCTTGGGGACAGAACAAGAGACCCAGTACTTC. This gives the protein CASSLGTEQETQYF.